This T cell receptor beta chain was observed in a study of beta chain features in type 1 diabetes. Study in general: Healthy donors resembled patients in age, gender and cell yields. The study examined more than 100,000,000 sorted cells across all samples.

Study-wide results and caveats: Sequencing of cDNA might inflate the share of cells that strongly express TCR.

Reverse transcription of all isolated RNA meant that expressed TCRB transcripts were sequenced. This table comes from immunoSEQ multiplex PCR, and its TCRdb copy is limited to in-frame clones, with some not included. In the table there are about 180,000 clones, approximately 13% of which are singletons. About this clone: No antigen is known for it.

This CDR3 region has 14 residues. J was trimmed by 0 bases and V by 2 bases; bases with no gene match: 0. Per germline, CDR1 MDHEN and CDR2 SYDVKM. Sequenced: central memory CD4+ T cells from blood. This chain connects TRBV28 to TRBJ1-2; 7 bases line up with TRBD1. The sequence derives from a young woman in good health. CDR3 loop: CASSLQGANYGYTF. DNA of the CDR3: TGTGCCAGCAGTTTACAGGGGGCTAACTATGGCTACACCTTC.